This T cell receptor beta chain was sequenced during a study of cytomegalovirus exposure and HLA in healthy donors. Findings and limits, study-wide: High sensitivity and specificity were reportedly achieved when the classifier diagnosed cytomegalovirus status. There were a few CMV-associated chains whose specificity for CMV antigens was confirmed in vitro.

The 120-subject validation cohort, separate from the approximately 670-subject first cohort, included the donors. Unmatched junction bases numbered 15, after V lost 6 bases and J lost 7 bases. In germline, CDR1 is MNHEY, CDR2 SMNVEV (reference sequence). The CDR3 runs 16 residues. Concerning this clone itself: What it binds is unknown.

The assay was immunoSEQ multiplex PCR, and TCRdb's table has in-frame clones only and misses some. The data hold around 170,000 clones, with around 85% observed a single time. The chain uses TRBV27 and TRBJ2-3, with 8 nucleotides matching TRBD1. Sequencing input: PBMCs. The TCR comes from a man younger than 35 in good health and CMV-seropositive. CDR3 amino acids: CASRPRGQGLDYTQYF. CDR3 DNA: TGTGCCAGCAGGCCCCGCGGACAGGGATTAGACTATACGCAGTATTTT.